These 25 T cell receptor beta chains were sequenced from one sample in a study of vaccination effects on CD4 cells after COVID-19. No antigens are known for them. Sequencing was performed with immunoSEQ multiplex PCR; in TCRdb, only in-frame clones are kept and a portion is missing. The data contain under 50,000 clones, roughly four fifths of them seen just once; the ten biggest clones take up around 2%. Using viral peptide pools, the ViraFEST assay grew out antigen-specific CD4+ T cells prior to sequencing. The culture ran for roughly ten days, and then CD4+ T cells were isolated. The cohort was immunized with two doses of either the BNT162b2 or mRNA-1273 vaccine. The sequencing used CD4+ T cells from PBMCs cultured with HCoV-NL63 spike peptides, collected after COVID-19 vaccination. The source of these receptors is a human donor who received a COVID-19 vaccine. Some clones in this sample may be carry-over from other donors' samples.

This chain joins TRBV25-1 and TRBJ1-3, with D possibly TRBD1 on 6 matching bases. The CDR3 is 15 residues long. Trimming stripped 3 bases from V and 2 bases from J, with 11 bases between. From germline, CDR1 is MGHDK and CDR2 SYGVNS. The CDR3 DNA is TGTGCCAGCAGTGAGCAGGGGTTGACTGGAAACACCATATATTTT. Encoded protein: CASSEQGLTGNTIYF.

The V gene is TRBV11-2, the J gene TRBJ2-1; unclear D gene. This CDR3 is 11 amino acids long. Trimming took off 5 bases at V and 8 bases at J, with 7 bases between the two ends. The germline gives CDR1 SGHAT, CDR2 FQNNGV. CDR3 amino acids: CASSPSDEQFF. The CDR3 DNA follows: TGTGCCAGCAGCCCCTCGGATGAGCAGTTCTTC.

V is TRBV9 and J is TRBJ1-1; 11 bases align to TRBD1. CDR3 length: 15 amino acids. Germline trimming cut 4 bases from V and 4 bases from J; bases unmatched to any gene: 6. CDR1 and CDR2 from the germline V gene are SGDLS and YYNGEE. CDR3 sequence reads: CASSPPGTGGTEAFF. The DNA for the CDR3 is TGTGCCAGCAGCCCTCCCGGGACAGGGGGCACTGAAGCTTTCTTT.

The chain employs TRBV7-9 and TRBJ1-2; 8 nucleotides line up with TRBD1. Germline-derived CDR1 and CDR2 are SEHNR and FQNEAQ (reference sequence). V shed 4 bases, J shed 5 bases, and the junction held 6 bases outside the gene matches. CDR3 length: 14 amino acids. CDR3 amino acids: CASSWTGLWYGYTF. The CDR3 DNA reads as TGTGCCAGCAGCTGGACAGGGCTGTGGTATGGCTACACCTTC.

The chain is built from TRBV6-4 and TRBJ1-1; possibly TRBD1 for D (5 bases). The ends were cut back, 6 bases at V and 4 bases at J, with 12 bases in the middle. CDR3 size: 13 residues. Germline V gene sequence: CDR1 MRHNA, CDR2 SNTAGT. CDR3 amino acids: CASRAGVGTEAFF. CDR3 coding DNA: TGTGCCAGCAGAGCGGGGGTTGGCACTGAAGCTTTCTTT.

The rearrangement uses TRBV18 and TRBJ1-1; possibly TRBD1 for D (5 bases). V gave up 7 bases and J gave up 1 base, with 22 bases separating them. The CDR3 is 17 amino acids. The germline V gene encodes CDR1 KGHSH and CDR2 LQKENI. The CDR3 is CASYQGLAGGGNTEAFF. CDR3 sequence (DNA): TGTGCCAGCTACCAGGGCTTGGCCGGTGGGGGGAACACTGAAGCTTTCTTT.

The J gene is TRBJ2-2, the V gene TRBV6-5; possible D gene TRBD2, 5 bases. V was cut by 5 bases and J by 1 base, with 11 bases left in between. The CDR3 has 15 residues. CDR1 and CDR2 (germline): MNHEY, SVGAGI. CDR3 protein: CASSPRGRNTGELFF. CDR3 bases: TGTGCCAGCAGTCCGAGAGGGAGGAACACCGGGGAGCTGTTTTTT.

The chain links TRBV5-1 to TRBJ1-4; no clear D. Germline CDR1 SGHRS, CDR2 YFSETQ. The CDR3 totals 15 residues. Trimming removed 4 bases at V and 0 bases at J, with 10 bases between. This CDR3 is CASSGDGATNEKLFF. The CDR3 coding sequence is TGCGCCAGCAGCGGCGACGGTGCAACTAATGAAAAACTGTTTTTT.

This chain links TRBV3-1 (or the pseudogene TRBV3-2) with TRBJ2-5, with no clear D. This CDR3 comprises 12 residues. V shed 6 bases and J shed 2 bases, with 7 bases lying between them. Germline V gives CDR1 LGHDT, CDR2 YNNKEL (reference sequence). DNA for the CDR3: TGTGCCAGCAGAGGATTACAAGAGACCCAGTACTTC. Residues: CASRGLQETQYF.

This chain connects TRBV18 to TRBJ2-1; the D gene is possibly TRBD1 (5 bases). This CDR3 is 15 amino acids long. Per germline, CDR1 KGHSH and CDR2 LQKENI. V was cut by 5 bases and J by 4 bases, with 15 bases left in between. The CDR3 DNA reads TGTGCCAGCTCAGACCGACAGAACCTATACAATGAGCAGTTCTTC. Protein: CASSDRQNLYNEQFF. Using reference TRBV18 and TRBJ2-1 for the parts outside the CDR3, the full variable domain is NAGVMQNPRHLVRRRGQEARLRCSPMKGHSHVYWYRQLPEEGLKFMVYLQKENIIDESGMPKERFSAEFPKEGPSILRIQQVVRGDSAAYFCASSDRQNLYNEQFFGPGTRLTVL.

The rearrangement joins TRBV19 to TRBJ1-5; perhaps TRBD1 as D (5 bases). Trimming stripped 7 bases from V and 9 bases from J, with 16 bases between. Germline CDR1 is LNHDA and CDR2 is SQIVND (reference sequence). The CDR3 spans 13 residues. The CDR3 region has the DNA TGTGCCAGTACGGGGACCCGGAGTGGGCCCCAGCATTTT. This gives the protein CASTGTRSGPQHF.

The J gene is TRBJ2-7, the V gene TRBV2; tentatively, D is TRBD2 (7 bases). The CDR3 is made up of 14 amino acids. Trimming took 7 bases from V and 3 from J, leaving 16 bases between them. Germline loops: CDR1 SNHLY, CDR2 FYNNEI. In DNA form, the CDR3 reads TGTGCCAGCACCTTCGGGGGGCAGATCTACGAGCAGTACGTC. This gives the protein CASTFGGQIYEQYV.

The V gene is TRBV24-1, the J gene TRBJ1-1; D gene ambiguous. Trimming removed 5 bases at V and 0 bases at J, with 12 bases between. This CDR3 is built from 15 residues. Germline V gene sequence: CDR1 KGHDR, CDR2 SFDVKD. In DNA, the CDR3 is TGTGCCACCAGTGCCTGGGTAGGATTGAACACTGAAGCTTTCTTT. It translates to CATSAWVGLNTEAFF.

The chain combines TRBV5-5 with TRBJ1-5, with 7 bases aligning to TRBD1. CDR1 and CDR2 (germline): SGHKS, YYEKEE (reference sequence). J gave up 4 bases and V 1 base, and 11 bases lay outside the gene matches. CDR3 length equals 17 residues. Here the CDR3 DNA reads TGTGCCAGCAGCTTGTACACAGGGGCCTCTTCGAATCAGCCCCAGCATTTT. This translates into CASSLYTGASSNQPQHF.

The V and J genes are TRBV5-1 and TRBJ1-3; D is uncertain. The CDR3 loop spans 13 amino acids. Trimming cost V 5 bases and J 0 bases, with 6 bases left between them. Germline assignment: CDR1 SGHRS and CDR2 YFSETQ. CDR3 nucleotide sequence: TGCGCCAGCAGGGAGAACTCTGGAAACACCATATATTTT. Encoded protein: CASRENSGNTIYF.

V and J are TRBV7-2 and TRBJ1-5; 10 positions agree with TRBD1. Germline CDR1 is SGHTA and CDR2 is FQGNSA. The CDR3 has 16 residues. The J segment lost 5 bases and the V segment lost 5 bases, leaving 9 bases of the junction unmatched. In DNA form, the CDR3 reads TGTGCCAGCAGCCAAAATCCGGGACAGGGGCATCAGCCCCAGCATTTT. It encodes CASSQNPGQGHQPQHF.

CDR3 in amino acids: CASSLTGGQTITDTQYF. For the CDR3, the DNA is TGTGCCAGCAGCTTAACGGGGGGGCAAACAATCACAGATACGCAGTATTTT. The chain combines TRBV7-2 with TRBJ2-3, with 8 bases lining up with TRBD2. This CDR3 has 17 residues. The germline gives CDR1 SGHTA, CDR2 FQGNSA. V lost 2 bases, J lost 2 bases, and 9 bases stayed unmatched.

CDR3 DNA: TGTGCCAGCAACAGAAACCCAGGGGTCCCGGATGGCTACACCTTC. Its translation is CASNRNPGVPDGYTF. The rearrangement links TRBV7-2 to TRBJ1-2; possible D gene TRBD1, 6 bases. The CDR3 runs 15 residues. The V end was cut by 7 bases, the J end by 6 bases, with 21 bases between. Germline CDR1 is SGHTA and CDR2 is FQGNSA. Variable domain in full (rest from reference TRBV7-2 and TRBJ1-2): GAGVSQSPSNKVTEKGKDVELRCDPISGHTALYWYRQSLGQGLEFLIYFQGNSAPDKSGLPSDRFSAERTGGSVSTLTIQRTQQEDSAVYLCASNRNPGVPDGYTFGSGTRLTVV.

The J gene is TRBJ1-1, the V gene TRBV18; D is uncertain. In germline, CDR1 is KGHSH, CDR2 LQKENI. This CDR3 spans 16 amino acids. Trimming took 3 bases from V and 4 from J, leaving 18 bases between them. The CDR3 DNA sequence: TGTGCCAGCTCACCCGACGGGGTTAGCGTGTCCACTGAAGCTTTCTTT. It specifies CASSPDGVSVSTEAFF.

This clone has only a few counts. The chain is built from TRBV5-1 and TRBJ1-2; D uncertain. V lost 4 bases to trimming and J lost 8 bases, with 18 bases between them. CDR3 length equals 14 residues. Germline V gene data show CDR1 as SGHRS and CDR2 as YFSETQ. In DNA, the CDR3 is TGCGCCAGCAGCCCTGACCTGGACCGTTTCGGCTACACCTTC. This translates into CASSPDLDRFGYTF.

V usage is TRBV6-6 and J usage is TRBJ2-5; D perhaps matches TRBD2 (5 bases). The CDR3 totals 14 residues. V lost 3 bases, J lost 2 bases, and 10 bases lay in between. Germline V gene sequence: CDR1 MNHNY, CDR2 SVGAGI (reference sequence). CDR3 loop: CASSYPSGQETQYF. CDR3 DNA: TGTGCCAGCAGTTATCCCTCGGGGCAAGAGACCCAGTACTTC.

The CDR3 sequence is CASSPQAFSGNTIYF. For the CDR3, the DNA is TGTGCCAGCTCACCCCAGGCTTTCTCTGGAAACACCATATATTTT. J is TRBJ1-3 and V is TRBV18; D not resolved. Germline V gene sequence: CDR1 KGHSH, CDR2 LQKENI. V lost 3 bases and J lost 0, with 9 bases in between. CDR3 length: 15 residues.

Concerning this clone: One end of the junction fails to match germline, which may point to a read error. The chain joins TRBV5-1 to TRBJ2-2, with D perhaps TRBD2 (5 bases). The CDR3 is 15 amino acids. The V gene's germline CDR1 is SGHRS and CDR2 YFSETQ. CDR3 sequence reads: CASTLEPGNTGELFF. In DNA, the CDR3 is TGCGCCAGCACCTTGGAACCGGGAAACACCGGGGAGCTGTTTTTT.

V and J are TRBV5-1 and TRBJ1-4; D ambiguous. Trimming shortened V by 5 bases and J by 8 bases, and 10 bases separated the two germline ends. Germline V CDR1 and CDR2: SGHRS, YFSETQ. The CDR3 spans 12 residues. For the CDR3, the DNA is TGCGCCAGCAGGCCGGATGGGGAAAAACTGTTTTTT. Its protein is CASRPDGEKLFF.

The sample holds a few counts of this clone. This chain uses TRBV5-1 with TRBJ1-6, with TRBD1 identical over 7 bases. This CDR3 contains 14 residues. The J segment lost 14 bases and the V segment lost 3 bases, leaving 11 bases of the junction unmatched. Germline CDR1 is SGHRS and CDR2 is YFSETQ. CDR3 in DNA: TGCGCCAGCAGCTCGGGACAGACCTCTCTGGCCCTCCACTTT. This translates into CASSSGQTSLALHF.